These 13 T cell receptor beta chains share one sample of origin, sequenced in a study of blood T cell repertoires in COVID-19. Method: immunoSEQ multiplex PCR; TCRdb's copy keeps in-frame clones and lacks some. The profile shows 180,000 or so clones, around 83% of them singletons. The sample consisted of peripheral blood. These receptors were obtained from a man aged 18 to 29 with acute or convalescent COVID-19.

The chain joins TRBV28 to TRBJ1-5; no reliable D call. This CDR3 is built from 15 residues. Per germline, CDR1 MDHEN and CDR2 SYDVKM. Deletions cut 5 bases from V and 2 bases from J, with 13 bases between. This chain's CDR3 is CASSGSGVGNQPQHF. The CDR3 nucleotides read TGTGCCAGCAGTGGTAGTGGAGTCGGCAATCAGCCCCAGCATTTT.

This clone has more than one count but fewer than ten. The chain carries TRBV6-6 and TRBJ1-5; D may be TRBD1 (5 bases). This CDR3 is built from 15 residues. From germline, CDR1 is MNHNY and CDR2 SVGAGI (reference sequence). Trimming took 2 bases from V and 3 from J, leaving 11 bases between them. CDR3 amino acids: CASSYDGGDNQPQHF. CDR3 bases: TGTGCCAGCAGTTACGACGGGGGAGACAATCAGCCCCAGCATTTT.

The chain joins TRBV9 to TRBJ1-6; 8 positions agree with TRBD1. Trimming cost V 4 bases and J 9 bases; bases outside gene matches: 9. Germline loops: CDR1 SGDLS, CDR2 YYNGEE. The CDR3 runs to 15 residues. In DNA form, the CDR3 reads TGTGCCAGCAGCCCAAGAGGACAGGGCACTTCACCCCTCCACTTT. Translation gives CASSPRGQGTSPLHF.

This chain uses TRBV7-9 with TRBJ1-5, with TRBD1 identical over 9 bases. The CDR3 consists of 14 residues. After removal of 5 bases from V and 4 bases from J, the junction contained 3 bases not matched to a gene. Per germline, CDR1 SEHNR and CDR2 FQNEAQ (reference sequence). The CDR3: CASSQGQGNQPQHF. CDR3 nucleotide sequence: TGTGCCAGCAGCCAAGGACAGGGGAATCAGCCCCAGCATTTT. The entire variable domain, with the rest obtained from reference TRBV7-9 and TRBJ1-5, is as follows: DTGVSQNPRHKITKRGQNVTFRCDPISEHNRLYWYRQTLGQGPEFLTYFQNEAQLEKSRLLSDRFSAERPKGSFSTLEIQRTEQGDSAMYLCASSQGQGNQPQHFGDGTRLSIL.

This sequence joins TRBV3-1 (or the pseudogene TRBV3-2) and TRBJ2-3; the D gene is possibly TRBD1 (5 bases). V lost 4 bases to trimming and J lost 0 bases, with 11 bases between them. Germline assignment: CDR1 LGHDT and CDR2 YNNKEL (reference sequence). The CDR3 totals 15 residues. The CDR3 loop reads CASSPGHTSTDTQYF. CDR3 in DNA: TGTGCCAGCAGCCCCGGACACACTAGCACAGATACGCAGTATTTT.

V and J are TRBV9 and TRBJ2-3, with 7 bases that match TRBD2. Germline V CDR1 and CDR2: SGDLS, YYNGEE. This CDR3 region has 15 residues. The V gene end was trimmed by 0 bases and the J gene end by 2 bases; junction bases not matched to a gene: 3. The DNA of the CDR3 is TGTGCCAGCAGCGTAGTCAGCGGGGTCACAGATACGCAGTATTTT. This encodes CASSVVSGVTDTQYF.

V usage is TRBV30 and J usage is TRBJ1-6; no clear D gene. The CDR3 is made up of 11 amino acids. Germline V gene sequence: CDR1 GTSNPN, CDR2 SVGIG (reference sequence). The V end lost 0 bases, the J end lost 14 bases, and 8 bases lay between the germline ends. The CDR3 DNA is TGTGCCTGGAGTGTAGCGGGGACCCTCCACTTT. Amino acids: CAWSVAGTLHF.

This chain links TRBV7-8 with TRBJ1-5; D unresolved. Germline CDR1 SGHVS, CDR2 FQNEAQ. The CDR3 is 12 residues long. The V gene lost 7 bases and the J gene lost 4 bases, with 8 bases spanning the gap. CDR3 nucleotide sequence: TGTGCCAGCACCGGAGGAAATCAGCCCCAGCATTTT. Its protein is CASTGGNQPQHF.

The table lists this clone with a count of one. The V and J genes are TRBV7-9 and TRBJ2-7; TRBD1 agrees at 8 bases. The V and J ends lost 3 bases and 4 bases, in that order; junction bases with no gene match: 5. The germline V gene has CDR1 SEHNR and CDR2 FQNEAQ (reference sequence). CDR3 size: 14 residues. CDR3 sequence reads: CASSLGQEKYEQYF. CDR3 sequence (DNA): TGTGCCAGCAGCTTGGGACAGGAGAAATACGAGCAGTACTTC. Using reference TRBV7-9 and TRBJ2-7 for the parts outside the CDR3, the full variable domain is DTGVSQNPRHKITKRGQNVTFRCDPISEHNRLYWYRQTLGQGPEFLTYFQNEAQLEKSRLLSDRFSAERPKGSFSTLEIQRTEQGDSAMYLCASSLGQEKYEQYFGPGTRLTVT.

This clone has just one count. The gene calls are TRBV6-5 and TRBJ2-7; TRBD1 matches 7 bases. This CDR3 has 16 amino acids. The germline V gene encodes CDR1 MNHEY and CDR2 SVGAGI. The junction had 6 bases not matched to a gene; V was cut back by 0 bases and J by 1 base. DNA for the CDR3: TGTGCCAGCAGTTACTCGGACAGGATACTTTCCTACGAGCAGTACTTC. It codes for CASSYSDRILSYEQYF.

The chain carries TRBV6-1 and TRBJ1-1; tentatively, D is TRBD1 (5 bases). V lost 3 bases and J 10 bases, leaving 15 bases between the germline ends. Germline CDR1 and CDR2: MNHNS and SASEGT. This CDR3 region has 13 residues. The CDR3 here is CASSDFQGWGAFF. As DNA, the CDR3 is TGTGCCAGCAGTGATTTCCAGGGCTGGGGAGCTTTCTTT.

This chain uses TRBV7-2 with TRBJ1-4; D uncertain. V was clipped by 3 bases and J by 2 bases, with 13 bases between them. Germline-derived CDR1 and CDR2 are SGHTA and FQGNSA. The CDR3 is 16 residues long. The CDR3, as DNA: TGTGCCAGCAGCTTTAAGGGAGGAGGCACTAATGAAAAACTGTTTTTT. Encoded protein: CASSFKGGGTNEKLFF.

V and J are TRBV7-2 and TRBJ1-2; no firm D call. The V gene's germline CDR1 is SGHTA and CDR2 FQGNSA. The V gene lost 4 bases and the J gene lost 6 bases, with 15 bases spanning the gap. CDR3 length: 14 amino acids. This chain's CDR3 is CASSSPSGWDGYTF. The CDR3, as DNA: TGTGCCAGCAGCTCCCCTAGCGGCTGGGATGGCTACACCTTC.